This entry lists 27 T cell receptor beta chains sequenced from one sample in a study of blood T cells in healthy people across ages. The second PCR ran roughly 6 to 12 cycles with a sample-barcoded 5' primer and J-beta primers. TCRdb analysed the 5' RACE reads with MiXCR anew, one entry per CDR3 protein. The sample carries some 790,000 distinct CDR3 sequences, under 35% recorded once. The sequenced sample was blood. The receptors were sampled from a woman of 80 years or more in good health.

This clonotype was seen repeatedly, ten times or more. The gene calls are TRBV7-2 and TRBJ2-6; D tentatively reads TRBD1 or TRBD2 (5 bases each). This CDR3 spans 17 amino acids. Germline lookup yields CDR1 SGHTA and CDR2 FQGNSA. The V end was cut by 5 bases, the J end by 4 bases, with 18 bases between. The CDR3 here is CASSARGAGSGANVLTF. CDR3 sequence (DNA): TGTGCCAGCAGCGCCCGAGGGGCAGGGAGCGGGGCCAACGTCCTGACTTTC.

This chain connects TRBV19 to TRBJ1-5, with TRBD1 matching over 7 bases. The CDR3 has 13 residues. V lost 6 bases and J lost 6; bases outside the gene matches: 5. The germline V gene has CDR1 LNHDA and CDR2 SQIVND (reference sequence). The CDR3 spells CASRGKGAQPQHF. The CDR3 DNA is TGTGCCAGTAGGGGAAAGGGGGCTCAGCCCCAGCATTTT.

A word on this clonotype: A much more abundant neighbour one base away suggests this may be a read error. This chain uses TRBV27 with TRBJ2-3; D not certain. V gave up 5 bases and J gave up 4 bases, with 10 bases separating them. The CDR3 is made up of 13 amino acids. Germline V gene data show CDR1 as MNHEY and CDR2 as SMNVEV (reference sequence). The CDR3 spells CASSTPTADTQYF. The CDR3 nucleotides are TGTGCCAGCAGTACGCCCACGGCAGATACGCAGTATTTT.

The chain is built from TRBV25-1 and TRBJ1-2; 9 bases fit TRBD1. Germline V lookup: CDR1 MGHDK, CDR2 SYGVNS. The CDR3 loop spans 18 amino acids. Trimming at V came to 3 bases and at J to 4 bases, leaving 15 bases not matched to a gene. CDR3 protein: CASSDPGTGKEFSYGYTF. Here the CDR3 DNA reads TGTGCCAGCAGTGACCCCGGGACAGGGAAAGAGTTCTCCTATGGCTACACCTTC.

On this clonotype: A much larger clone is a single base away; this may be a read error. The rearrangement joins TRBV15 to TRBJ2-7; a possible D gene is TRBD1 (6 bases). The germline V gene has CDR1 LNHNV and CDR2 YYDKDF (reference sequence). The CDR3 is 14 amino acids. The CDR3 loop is CVTSREGGLYEQYF. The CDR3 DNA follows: TGTGTCACCAGCAGAGAAGGGGGTCTCTACGAGCAGTACTTC.

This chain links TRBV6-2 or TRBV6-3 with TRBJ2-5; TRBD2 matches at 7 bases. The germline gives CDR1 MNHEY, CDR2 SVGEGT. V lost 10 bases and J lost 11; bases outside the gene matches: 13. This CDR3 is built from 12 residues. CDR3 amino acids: CATEGLAEEQYF. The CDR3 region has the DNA TGTGCCACTGAGGGGCTAGCGGAAGAGCAGTACTTC.

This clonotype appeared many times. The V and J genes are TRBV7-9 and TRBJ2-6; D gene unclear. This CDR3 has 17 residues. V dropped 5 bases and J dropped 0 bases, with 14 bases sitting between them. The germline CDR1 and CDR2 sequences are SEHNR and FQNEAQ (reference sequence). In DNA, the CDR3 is TGTGCCAGCAGCCCACCACGGTCCGACTCTGGGGCCAACGTCCTGACTTTC. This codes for CASSPPRSDSGANVLTF.

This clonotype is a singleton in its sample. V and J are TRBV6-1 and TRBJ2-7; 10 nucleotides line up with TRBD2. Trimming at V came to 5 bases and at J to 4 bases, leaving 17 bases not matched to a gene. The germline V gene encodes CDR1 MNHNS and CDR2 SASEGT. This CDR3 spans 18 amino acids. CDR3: CASSRRTSGTTYLYEQYF. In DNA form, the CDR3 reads TGTGCCAGCAGTCGAAGGACTAGCGGCACAACCTATTTGTACGAGCAGTACTTC.

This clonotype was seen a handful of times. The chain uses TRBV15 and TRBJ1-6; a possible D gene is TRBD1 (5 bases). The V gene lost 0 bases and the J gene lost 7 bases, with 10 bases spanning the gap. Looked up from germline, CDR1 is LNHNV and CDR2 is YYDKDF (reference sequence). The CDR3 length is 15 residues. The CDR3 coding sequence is TGTGCCACCAGCAGAGACAGGGACCCCAATTCACCCCTCCACTTT. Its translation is CATSRDRDPNSPLHF.

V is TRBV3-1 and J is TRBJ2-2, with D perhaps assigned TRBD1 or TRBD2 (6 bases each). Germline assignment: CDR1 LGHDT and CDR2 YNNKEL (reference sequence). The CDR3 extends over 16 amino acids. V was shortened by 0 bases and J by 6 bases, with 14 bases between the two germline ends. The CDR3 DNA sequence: TGTGCCAGCAGCCAAGATCTAGGGGGGATGGCCGGGGAGCTGTTTTTT. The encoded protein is CASSQDLGGMAGELFF.

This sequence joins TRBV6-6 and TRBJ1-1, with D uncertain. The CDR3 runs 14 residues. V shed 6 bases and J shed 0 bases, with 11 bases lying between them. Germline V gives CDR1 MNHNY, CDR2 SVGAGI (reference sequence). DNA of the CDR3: TGTGCCAGCAGCCAACCCTCCCTGAACACTGAAGCTTTCTTT. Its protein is CASSQPSLNTEAFF.

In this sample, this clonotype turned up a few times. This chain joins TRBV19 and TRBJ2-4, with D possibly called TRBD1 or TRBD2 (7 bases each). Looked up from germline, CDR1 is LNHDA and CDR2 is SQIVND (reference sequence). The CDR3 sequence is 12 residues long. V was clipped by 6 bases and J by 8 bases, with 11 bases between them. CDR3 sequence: CASRGGGYIQYF. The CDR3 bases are TGTGCCAGTAGGGGAGGGGGCTACATTCAGTACTTC.

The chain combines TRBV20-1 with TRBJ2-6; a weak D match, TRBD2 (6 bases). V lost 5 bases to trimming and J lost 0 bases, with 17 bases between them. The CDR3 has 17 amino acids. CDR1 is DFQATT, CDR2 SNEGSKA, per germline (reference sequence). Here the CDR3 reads CSASLGSTYSGANVLTF. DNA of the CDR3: TGCAGTGCTTCCCTCGGGAGCACATACTCTGGGGCCAACGTCCTGACTTTC.

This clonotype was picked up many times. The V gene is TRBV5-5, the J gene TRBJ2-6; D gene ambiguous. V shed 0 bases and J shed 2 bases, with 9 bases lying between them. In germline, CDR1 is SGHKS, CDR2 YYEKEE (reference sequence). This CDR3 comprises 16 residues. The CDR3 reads CASSLEKGTGANVLTF. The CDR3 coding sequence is TGTGCCAGCAGCTTGGAGAAGGGTACTGGGGCCAACGTCCTGACTTTC. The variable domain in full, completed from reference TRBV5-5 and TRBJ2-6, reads DAGVTQSPTHLIKTRGQQVTLRCSPISGHKSVSWYQQVLGQGPQFIFQYYEKEERGRGNFPDRFSARQFPNYSSELNVNALLLGDSALYLCASSLEKGTGANVLTFGAGSRLTVL.

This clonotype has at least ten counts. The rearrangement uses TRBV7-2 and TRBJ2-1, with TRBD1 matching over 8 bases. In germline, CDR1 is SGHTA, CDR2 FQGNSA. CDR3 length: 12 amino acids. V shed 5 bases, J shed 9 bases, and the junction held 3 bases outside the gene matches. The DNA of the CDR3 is TGTGCCAGCAGCCGACAGGGGACTGAGCAGTTCTTC. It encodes CASSRQGTEQFF.

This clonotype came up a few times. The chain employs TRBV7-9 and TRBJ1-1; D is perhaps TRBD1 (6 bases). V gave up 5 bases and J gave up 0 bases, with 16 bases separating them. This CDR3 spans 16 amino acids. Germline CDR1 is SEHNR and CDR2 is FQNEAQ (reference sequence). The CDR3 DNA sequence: TGTGCCAGCAGCCCGCCGGGACACCTCATGAACACTGAAGCTTTCTTT. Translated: CASSPPGHLMNTEAFF. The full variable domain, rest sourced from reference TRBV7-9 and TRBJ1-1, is DTGVSQNPRHKITKRGQNVTFRCDPISEHNRLYWYRQTLGQGPEFLTYFQNEAQLEKSRLLSDRFSAERPKGSFSTLEIQRTEQGDSAMYLCASSPPGHLMNTEAFFGQGTRLTVV.

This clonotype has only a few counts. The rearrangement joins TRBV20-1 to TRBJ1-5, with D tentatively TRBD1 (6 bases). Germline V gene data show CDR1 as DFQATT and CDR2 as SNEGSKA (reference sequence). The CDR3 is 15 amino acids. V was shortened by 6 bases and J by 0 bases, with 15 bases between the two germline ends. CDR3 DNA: TGCAGTGCCAACCCGGACAGTTATAGCAATCAGCCCCAGCATTTT. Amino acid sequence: CSANPDSYSNQPQHF.

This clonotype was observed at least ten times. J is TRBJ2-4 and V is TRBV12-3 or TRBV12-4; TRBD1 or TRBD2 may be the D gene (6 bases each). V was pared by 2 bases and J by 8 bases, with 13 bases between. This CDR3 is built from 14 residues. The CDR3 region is CASSLRAGEDIQYF. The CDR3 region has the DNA TGTGCCAGCAGTTTAAGGGCAGGGGAGGACATTCAGTACTTC.

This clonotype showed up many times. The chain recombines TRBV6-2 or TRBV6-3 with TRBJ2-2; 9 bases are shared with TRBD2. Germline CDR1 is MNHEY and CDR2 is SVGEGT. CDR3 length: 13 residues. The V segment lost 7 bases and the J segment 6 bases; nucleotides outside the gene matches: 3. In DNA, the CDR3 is TGTGCCAGCATTAGCGGGGGCCCCGGGGAGCTGTTTTTT. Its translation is CASISGGPGELFF.

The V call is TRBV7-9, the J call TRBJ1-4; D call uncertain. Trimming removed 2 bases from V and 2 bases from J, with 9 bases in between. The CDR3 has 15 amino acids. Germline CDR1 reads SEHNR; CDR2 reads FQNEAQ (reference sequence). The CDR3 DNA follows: TGTGCCAGCAGCTTATGGACGGGGACTAATGAAAAACTGTTTTTT. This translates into CASSLWTGTNEKLFF.

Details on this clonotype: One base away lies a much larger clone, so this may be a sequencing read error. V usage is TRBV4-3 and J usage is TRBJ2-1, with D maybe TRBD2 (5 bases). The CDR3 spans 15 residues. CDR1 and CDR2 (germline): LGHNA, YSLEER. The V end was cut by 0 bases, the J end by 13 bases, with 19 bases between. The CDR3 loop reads CASSQDEASSETQFF. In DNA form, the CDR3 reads TGCGCCAGCAGCCAAGATGAGGCTAGCAGTGAGACCCAGTTCTTC.

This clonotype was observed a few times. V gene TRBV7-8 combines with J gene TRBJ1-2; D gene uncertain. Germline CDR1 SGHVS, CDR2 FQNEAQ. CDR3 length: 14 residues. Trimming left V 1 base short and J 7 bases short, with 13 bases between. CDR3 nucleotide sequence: TGTGCCAGCAGCTTAGACCGGGGTTGGTCTGGCTACACCTTC. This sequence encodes CASSLDRGWSGYTF.

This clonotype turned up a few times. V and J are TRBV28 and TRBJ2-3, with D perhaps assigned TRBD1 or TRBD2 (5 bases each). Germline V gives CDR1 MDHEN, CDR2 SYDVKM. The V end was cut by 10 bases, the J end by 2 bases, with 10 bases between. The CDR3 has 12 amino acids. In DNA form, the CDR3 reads TGTGCCACCGGGGACGTCACAGATACGCAGTATTTT. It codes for CATGDVTDTQYF.

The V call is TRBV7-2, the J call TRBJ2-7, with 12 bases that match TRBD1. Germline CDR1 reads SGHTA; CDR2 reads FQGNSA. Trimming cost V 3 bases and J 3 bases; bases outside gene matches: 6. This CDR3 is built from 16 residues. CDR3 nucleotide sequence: TGTGCCAGCAGCTTTCTCGGGACAGGGGGCTGCTACGAGCAGTACTTC. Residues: CASSFLGTGGCYEQYF.

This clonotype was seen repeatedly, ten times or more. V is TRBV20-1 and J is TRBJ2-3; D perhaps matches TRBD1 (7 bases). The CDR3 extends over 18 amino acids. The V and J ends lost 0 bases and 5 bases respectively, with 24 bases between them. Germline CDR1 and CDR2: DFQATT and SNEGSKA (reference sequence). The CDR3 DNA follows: TGCAGTGCTAGAGATGGAGGGGGCGCAGATTTCGTGAGAGATACGCAGTATTTT. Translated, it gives CSARDGGGADFVRDTQYF.

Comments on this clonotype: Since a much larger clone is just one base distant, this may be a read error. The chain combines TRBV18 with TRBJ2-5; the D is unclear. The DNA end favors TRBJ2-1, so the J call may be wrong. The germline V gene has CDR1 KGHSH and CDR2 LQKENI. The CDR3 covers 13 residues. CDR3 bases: TGTGCCAGCTCACCCAATTACCAAGAGACCCAGTTCTTC. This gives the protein CASSPNYQETQFF.

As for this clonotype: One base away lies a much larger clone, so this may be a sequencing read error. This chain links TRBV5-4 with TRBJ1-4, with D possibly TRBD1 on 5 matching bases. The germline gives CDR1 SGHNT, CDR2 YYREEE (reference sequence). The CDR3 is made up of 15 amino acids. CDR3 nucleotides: TGTGCCAGCAGCTTGGCGGGGGAGAGAAATGAAAAACGGTTTTTT. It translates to CASSLAGERNEKRFF.